The sequence of this T cell receptor beta chain was determined in a study of blood T cell repertoires in COVID-19. Study as a whole: Some COVID-19 samples were acute and others convalescent; all came from the United States, Italy and Spain. PBMCs, B-cell-depleted T cells, or T cells were the source of the cDNA or gDNA that made up the material.

The CDR3 has 15 residues. Per the germline V gene, CDR1 is MNHEY and CDR2 is SVGAGI. The V end lost 2 bases, the J end lost 14 bases, and 19 bases lay between the germline ends. Original analysis: Quantification of nucleated cells was approximated via reference gene primer amplification. Some clones are missing from TCRdb's copy, which holds only in-frame ones; the method was immunoSEQ multiplex PCR. V and J calls and clone size are those listed in that table; D and trimming were worked out from the DNA. The sample consists of a few hundred thousand clones, roughly four fifths of them appearing once.

This chain joins TRBV6-5 and TRBJ1-6; D ambiguous. The clonotype was recovered from a woman of 80 years or more with COVID-19, enrolled during active disease. Source material: peripheral blood. The CDR3 protein is CASSYEGLLSGALHF. The CDR3 nucleotides are TGTGCCAGCAGTTACGAGGGCCTCTTGAGTGGAGCCCTCCACTTT.